The rows below give T cell receptor beta chains drawn from one sample of a study of radiotherapy plus CTLA-4 blockade in lung cancer. TCRdb keeps only in-frame clones here, not all; method: immunoSEQ multiplex PCR. The sample includes approximately 47,000 clones, around four fifths of them seen just once. The sequencing used peripheral blood, collected from a patient treated with radiotherapy plus ipilimumab. These receptors were obtained from a human donor with non-small cell lung cancer who had stable disease on radiotherapy plus ipilimumab. Both conserved end residues are part of each CDR3. A D gene is named only where the DNA matches it firmly. Size is stated for part of the rows, as once, few or many counts, or as a class when the clone is expanded.

CDR3nt: TGTGCCAGCTCACCAATGAGGGAGGGCCTATATACGCAGTATTTT
CDR3aa: CASSPMREGLYTQYF
v_gene: TRBV18
j_gene: TRBJ2-3
d_gene: TRBD2
abundance: .

CDR3nt: TGTGCCAGCAGTGAAACAGGGACACCGACCCTATGGCAGTACTTC
CDR3aa: CASSETGTPTLWQYF
v_gene: TRBV6-1
j_gene: TRBJ2-7
d_gene: .
abundance: .

CDR3nt: TGTGCCAGCAGTCCAGGACAGGGGAAAAACATTCAGTACTTC
CDR3aa: CASSPGQGKNIQYF
v_gene: TRBV27
j_gene: TRBJ2-4
d_gene: TRBD1
abundance: .

CDR3nt: TGTGCCAGCAGCCTAGCCCGGGAGAGCTCTGGGGCCAACGTCCTGACTTTC
CDR3aa: CASSLARESSGANVLTF
v_gene: TRBV7-2
j_gene: TRBJ2-6
d_gene: .
abundance: .

CDR3nt: TGTGCCAGCAGCTTTGTCGGGGGAACCTACGAGCAGTACTTC
CDR3aa: CASSFVGGTYEQYF
v_gene: TRBV11-1
j_gene: TRBJ2-7
d_gene: .
abundance: few

CDR3nt: TGTGTCAAGTCTACTAGCGGGTCCCGCGAGCAGTACTTC
CDR3aa: CVKSTSGSREQYF
v_gene: TRBV2
j_gene: TRBJ2-7
d_gene: TRBD2
abundance: few

CDR3nt: TGTGCCAGTAGTATAGCCGGACAGGCGAACAACTATGGCTACACCTTC
CDR3aa: CASSIAGQANNYGYTF
v_gene: TRBV19
j_gene: TRBJ1-2
d_gene: TRBD1
abundance: .

CDR3nt: TGTGCCAGCAGTTACTCGTCCGGGGTGGGTGAAAAACTGTTTTTT
CDR3aa: CASSYSSGVGEKLFF
v_gene: TRBV6-5
j_gene: TRBJ1-4
d_gene: .
abundance: .

CDR3nt: TGTGCCAGCAGCTTACAGGGGAGCGATGGCTACACCTTC
CDR3aa: CASSLQGSDGYTF
v_gene: TRBV7-2
j_gene: TRBJ1-2
d_gene: .
abundance: .

CDR3nt: TGTGCCAGCAGCTCGGCTAGCGGGTCCTACAATGAGCAGTTCTTC
CDR3aa: CASSSASGSYNEQFF
v_gene: TRBV7-2
j_gene: TRBJ2-1
d_gene: TRBD2
abundance: few

CDR3nt: TGTGCCAGCAGTCCAATATCAGGGGGCGTTGGTGAAGCTTTCTTT
CDR3aa: CASSPISGGVGEAFF
v_gene: TRBV27
j_gene: TRBJ1-1
d_gene: TRBD1
abundance: .

CDR3nt: TGTGCCAGCAGCTTAAGAGCGGGAGGAGGTAAAAACATTCAGTACTTC
CDR3aa: CASSLRAGGGKNIQYF
v_gene: TRBV5-8
j_gene: TRBJ2-4
d_gene: TRBD2
abundance: .

CDR3nt: TGTGCCAGCAGCCCTCGTGGACAGGGGCTCGTTGACGAGCAGTACTTC
CDR3aa: CASSPRGQGLVDEQYF
v_gene: TRBV9
j_gene: TRBJ2-7
d_gene: TRBD1
abundance: .

CDR3nt: TGTGCCAGCAGTTACGTGGTGGGACTAGAGTCCTACGAGCAGTACTTC
CDR3aa: CASSYVVGLESYEQYF
v_gene: TRBV6-5
j_gene: TRBJ2-7
d_gene: TRBD2
abundance: .

CDR3nt: TGTGCCAGCAGCCCCTACGGGGTAGCCAGACAAGAGACCCAGTACTTC
CDR3aa: CASSPYGVARQETQYF
v_gene: TRBV7-2
j_gene: TRBJ2-5
d_gene: .
abundance: .

CDR3nt: TGTGCCAGCAGCTTAGTTCGGCGGACAGGGTGGGCTTTCTTT
CDR3aa: CASSLVRRTGWAFF
v_gene: TRBV7-2
j_gene: TRBJ1-1
d_gene: TRBD1
abundance: .

CDR3nt: TGTGCCAGCAGCTTAGCAGGGGTTAAAAACATTCAGTACTTC
CDR3aa: CASSLAGVKNIQYF
v_gene: TRBV11-2
j_gene: TRBJ2-4
d_gene: .
abundance: .

CDR3nt: TGCGCCAGCAGCCCACGGACTAGCGGGTACCAAGAGACCCAGTACTTC
CDR3aa: CASSPRTSGYQETQYF
v_gene: TRBV5-1
j_gene: TRBJ2-5
d_gene: TRBD2
abundance: .

CDR3nt: TGTGCCGGCCCTAGCGGGAGGGCCGACGGGGAGCTGTTTTTT
CDR3aa: CAGPSGRADGELFF
v_gene: TRBV7-9
j_gene: TRBJ2-2
d_gene: TRBD2
abundance: .

CDR3nt: TGTGCCAGCAGTGACCCCCCTAGCGGGGCCTACAATGAGCAGTTCTTC
CDR3aa: CASSDPPSGAYNEQFF
v_gene: TRBV6-1
j_gene: TRBJ2-1
d_gene: TRBD2
abundance: .

CDR3nt: TGCGCCAGCAGCTTGGTCGGCGGCCCAGAGACCCAGTACTTC
CDR3aa: CASSLVGGPETQYF
v_gene: TRBV5-1
j_gene: TRBJ2-5
d_gene: .
abundance: .

CDR3nt: TGTGCCAGCAGTGAAGTGCGAGGAGCCGGGAGTTATGGCTACACCTTC
CDR3aa: CASSEVRGAGSYGYTF
v_gene: TRBV6-1
j_gene: TRBJ1-2
d_gene: .
abundance: .

CDR3nt: TGTGCCAGCAGCGTATCGGCGGACAAAAATGAAAAACTGTTTTTT
CDR3aa: CASSVSADKNEKLFF
v_gene: TRBV9
j_gene: TRBJ1-4
d_gene: .
abundance: medium-sized

CDR3nt: TGTGCCACCGTGGACAGAGAGACCCAGTACTTC
CDR3aa: CATVDRETQYF
v_gene: TRBV10-3
j_gene: TRBJ2-5
d_gene: .
abundance: .

CDR3nt: TGTGCCAGCAGCTCTGGACTAGACACCACAGATACGCAGTATTTT
CDR3aa: CASSSGLDTTDTQYF
v_gene: TRBV7-9
j_gene: TRBJ2-3
d_gene: TRBD2
abundance: .

CDR3nt: TGTGCCAGCAGCTTGGGATCGCGGGTGGGTACCGGGGAGCTGTTTTTT
CDR3aa: CASSLGSRVGTGELFF
v_gene: TRBV5-4
j_gene: TRBJ2-2
d_gene: .
abundance: .

CDR3nt: TGTGCCTGGGATAGAGGAGTAGTATACAATGAGCAGTTCTTC
CDR3aa: CAWDRGVVYNEQFF
v_gene: TRBV30
j_gene: TRBJ2-1
d_gene: .
abundance: .

CDR3nt: TGCAGTCCTTTAGCGGGAGCGCAGTACTTC
CDR3aa: CSPLAGAQYF
v_gene: TRBV20-1
j_gene: TRBJ2-7
d_gene: TRBD2
abundance: .

CDR3nt: TGTGCTAGTGGTGGATACAGGGGTGACGACAATGAGCAGTTCTTC
CDR3aa: CASGGYRGDDNEQFF
v_gene: TRBV12-5
j_gene: TRBJ2-1
d_gene: TRBD1
abundance: .